This T cell receptor (beta chain) was profiled in a study of OX40 agonist ivuxolimab in advanced cancers. Notes on the study in general: Relatively little clonal expansion, among the lowest observed, appeared in partial responders at 0.1-3.0 mg/kg.

Trimming took 3 bases from V and 7 from J, leaving 14 bases between them. CDR3 length: 13 residues. CDR1 and CDR2 (germline): SGHRS, YFSETQ. Details on this clone: Antigen specificity is unknown.

Here immunoSEQ multiplex PCR was the method, and the copy in TCRdb shows in-frame clones only, minus some. Among under 85,000 clones listed, about four fifths were seen once. Sequencing used CD4+ or CD8+ T cells sorted from blood, obtained in a trial of the OX40 agonist ivuxolimab. The gene calls are TRBV5-1 and TRBJ2-7, with D maybe TRBD1 (6 bases). The TCR comes from an adult with an advanced solid tumor such as melanoma, head and neck, liver or kidney cancer. CDR3 sequence reads: CASSYSPGEEQYF. CDR3 nucleotide sequence: TGCGCCAGCAGCTACTCTCCAGGGGAGGAGCAGTACTTC. Based on the CDR3 plus reference TRBV5-1 and TRBJ2-7, the full variable domain is KAGVTQTPRYLIKTRGQQVTLSCSPISGHRSVSWYQQTPGQGLQFLFEYFSETQRNKGNFPGRFSGRQFSNSRSEMNVSTLELGDSALYLCASSYSPGEEQYFGPGTRLTVT.